Listed below are T cell receptor beta chains from one sample, sequenced in a study of control samples from healthy donors and cancer patients. TCRdb's copy holds only in-frame clones and misses some; the assay was immunoSEQ multiplex PCR. The table records over 100,000 clones, about 88% of them present only once. Sequencing was done on a sample of blood. The receptors originated from a man aged 45-60 years in good health. Both conserved end residues are part of each CDR3. Each record gives: clone size, V gene, J gene, D gene, CDR3 protein, CDR3 DNA. The D gene is left open where the match is weak. Clone size is shown for a subset of rows, as once, few, many or a class of expanded clone.

>-|TRBV5-1|TRBJ2-5|TRBD2
CASSLVAGSEETQYF
TGCGCCAGCAGCCTCGTAGCGGGGAGTGAAGAGACCCAGTACTTC
>-|TRBV6-6|TRBJ2-1|TRBD1
CASSPSGQGTNEQFF
TGTGCCAGCAGCCCGTCGGGACAGGGTACCAATGAGCAGTTCTTC
>once|TRBV13|TRBJ2-5|TRBD1
CASSLRPGGLETQYF
TGTGCCAGCAGCTTGCGCCCAGGGGGATTGGAGACCCAGTACTTC
>-|TRBV28|TRBJ2-7|-
CASSSTYEQYF
TGTGCCAGCAGTTCCACCTACGAGCAGTACTTC
>-|TRBV11-2|TRBJ1-2|-
CASSAGWGNYGYTF
TGTGCCAGCAGCGCCGGTTGGGGCAACTATGGCTACACCTTC
>-|TRBV5-4|TRBJ2-1|TRBD2
CASSLFPRLAGSYNEQFF
TGTGCCAGCAGCTTGTTTCCGAGACTAGCGGGGTCCTACAATGAGCAGTTCTTC
>-|TRBV3-1/TRBV3-2|TRBJ1-6|-
CASSPTVVFSYNSPLHF
TGTGCCAGCAGCCCGACAGTGGTCTTTTCCTATAATTCACCCCTCCACTTT
>-|TRBV11-2|TRBJ1-6|-
CASSSLRSQGNNSPLHF
TGTGCCAGCAGCTCCCTGCGTTCTCAGGGGAATAATTCACCCCTCCACTTT
>-|TRBV27|TRBJ1-6|-
CASKGNSPLHF
TGTGCCAGCAAAGGGAATTCACCCCTCCACTTT
>-|TRBV5-8|TRBJ2-7|TRBD1
CASSSGQGQRDEQYF
TGTGCCAGCAGCTCGGGACAGGGGCAGAGGGACGAGCAGTACTTC
>-|TRBV2|TRBJ1-6|TRBD1
CASSERTGGRNSPLHF
TGTGCCAGCAGCGAGCGGACAGGGGGGCGTAATTCACCCCTCCACTTT
>-|TRBV29-1|TRBJ2-1|TRBD2
CSVSPGWRGGSYNEQFF
TGCAGCGTCTCCCCAGGGTGGCGGGGGGGCTCCTACAATGAGCAGTTCTTC
>few|TRBV7-6|TRBJ1-2|TRBD1
CASSPGQNPPLYTF
TGTGCCAGCAGCCCGGGACAGAACCCCCCACTCTACACCTTC
>-|TRBV28|TRBJ1-6|-
CASSLIDNSPLHF
TGTGCCAGCAGTTTAATAGATAATTCACCCCTCCACTTT
>-|TRBV7-9|TRBJ1-3|-
CASRQTGFMVSGNTIYF
TGTGCCAGCAGACAAACAGGGTTCATGGTCTCTGGAAACACCATATATTTT
>-|TRBV9|TRBJ2-3|-
CASSVGGRAADTQYF
TGTGCCAGCAGCGTAGGTGGAAGGGCCGCAGATACGCAGTATTTT
>-|TRBV28|TRBJ1-1|TRBD1
CASSLPRQGAQNTEAFF
TGTGCCAGCAGTTTACCGCGACAGGGGGCGCAGAACACTGAAGCTTTCTTT
>-|TRBV28|TRBJ1-3|-
CASSSGYFSGNTIYF
TGTGCCAGCAGTTCAGGGTATTTCTCTGGAAACACCATATATTTT
>-|TRBV11-3|TRBJ2-7|TRBD2
CASSLTPGLAGDKYEQYF
TGTGCCAGCAGCTTAACCCCGGGACTAGCGGGGGATAAGTACGAGCAGTACTTC
>-|TRBV4-2|TRBJ1-1|TRBD1
CASSQSTGTGFNTEAFF
TGTGCCAGCAGCCAATCAACCGGGACAGGGTTTAACACTGAAGCTTTCTTT
>-|TRBV14|TRBJ2-1|-
CASSQDPPRTPGRNEQFF
TGTGCCAGCAGCCAAGACCCCCCCCGCACTCCTGGTAGGAATGAGCAGTTCTTC
>-|TRBV27|TRBJ1-1|TRBD1
CASSLSRTGSAFF
TGTGCCAGCAGTTTATCGCGGACAGGTTCGGCTTTCTTT
>-|TRBV5-1|TRBJ2-7|TRBD1
CASSSWTGTYEQYF
TGCGCCAGCAGCTCCTGGACAGGCACCTACGAGCAGTACTTC
>-|TRBV18|TRBJ2-3|TRBD2
CASSLIAGGLVDTQYF
TGTGCCAGCTCACTAATAGCGGGGGGGCTGGTAGATACGCAGTATTTT
>few|TRBV3-1/TRBV3-2|TRBJ2-7|-
CASSQVSDSYEQYF
TGTGCCAGCAGCCAAGTCAGTGATTCCTACGAGCAGTACTTC
>-|TRBV9|TRBJ2-7|TRBD1
CASSVEGQGAYEQYF
TGTGCCAGCAGCGTAGAAGGACAGGGGGCCTACGAGCAGTACTTC
>-|TRBV2|TRBJ1-1|-
CASSVVQGLNTEAFF
TGTGCCAGCAGTGTGGTTCAGGGCCTGAACACTGAAGCTTTCTTT
>-|TRBV12-5|TRBJ2-1|-
CASNQLGPDNEQFF
TGTGCTAGTAATCAGCTGGGGCCGGACAATGAGCAGTTCTTC
>-|TRBV5-8|TRBJ2-1|TRBD2
CASSLWTSGYNEQFF
TGTGCCAGCAGCTTATGGACTAGCGGATACAATGAGCAGTTCTTC
>-|TRBV5-1|TRBJ1-6|-
CASSSTSSYNSPLHF
TGCGCCAGCAGCTCGACTAGCTCCTATAATTCACCCCTCCACTTT
>-|TRBV14|TRBJ2-7|TRBD1
CASSPRQGPHEQYF
TGTGCCAGCAGCCCAAGACAGGGGCCCCACGAGCAGTACTTC